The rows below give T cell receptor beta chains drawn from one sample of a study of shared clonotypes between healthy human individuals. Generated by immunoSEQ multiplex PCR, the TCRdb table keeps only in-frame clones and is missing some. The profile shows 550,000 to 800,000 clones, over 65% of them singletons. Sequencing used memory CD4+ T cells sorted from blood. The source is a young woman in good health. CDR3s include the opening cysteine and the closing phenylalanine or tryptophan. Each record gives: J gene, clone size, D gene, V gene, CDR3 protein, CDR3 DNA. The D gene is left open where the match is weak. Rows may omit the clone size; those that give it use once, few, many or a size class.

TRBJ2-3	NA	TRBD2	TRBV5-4	CASSPTSGRAGVDTQYF	TGTGCCAGCAGCCCTACTAGCGGGAGGGCCGGGGTAGATACGCAGTATTTT
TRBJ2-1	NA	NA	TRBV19	CASSTQGYNEQFF	TGTGCCAGTAGTACCCAGGGATACAATGAGCAGTTCTTC
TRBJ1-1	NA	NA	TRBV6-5	CASSRGTEGTEAFF	TGTGCCAGCAGCCGTGGGACGGAGGGGACTGAAGCTTTCTTT
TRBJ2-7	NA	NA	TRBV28	CASSFPPYRASGEQYF	TGTGCCAGCAGTTTTCCCCCGTATAGGGCAAGTGGAGAGCAGTACTTC
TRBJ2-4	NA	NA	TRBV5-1	CASSLNAGTSIQYF	TGCGCCAGCAGCTTGAACGCAGGTACAAGCATTCAGTACTTC
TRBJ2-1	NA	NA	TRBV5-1	CASSLSEGARNEQFF	TGCGCCAGCAGCTTGTCTGAGGGAGCTCGCAATGAGCAGTTCTTC
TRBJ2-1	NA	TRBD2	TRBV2	CASSAMPLAGGHNEQFF	TGTGCCAGCAGTGCCATGCCACTAGCGGGAGGACACAATGAGCAGTTCTTC
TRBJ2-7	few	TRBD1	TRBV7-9	CASSPTGQGLYEQYF	TGTGCCAGCAGCCCTACGGGACAGGGACTCTACGAGCAGTACTTC
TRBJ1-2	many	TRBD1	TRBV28	CASSSGQGRNGYTF	TGTGCCAGCAGTTCGGGACAGGGGAGGAATGGCTACACCTTC
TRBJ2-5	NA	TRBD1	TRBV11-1	CASSSRDRFQETQYF	TGTGCCAGCAGCTCACGGGACAGATTCCAAGAGACCCAGTACTTC
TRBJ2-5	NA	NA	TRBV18	CASSPGSIETQYF	TGTGCCAGCTCACCCGGAAGTATTGAGACCCAGTACTTC
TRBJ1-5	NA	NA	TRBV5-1	CASSTGQSNQPQHF	TGCGCCAGCAGCACTGGACAGAGCAATCAGCCCCAGCATTTT
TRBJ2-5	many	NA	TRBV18	CASSQSGQYQETQYF	TGTGCCAGCTCCCAAAGCGGACAGTACCAAGAGACCCAGTACTTC
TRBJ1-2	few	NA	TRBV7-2	CASSLLTVNYGYTF	TGTGCCAGCAGCTTACTTACAGTTAACTATGGCTACACCTTC
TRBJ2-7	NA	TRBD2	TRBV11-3	CASSIAGGNYEQYF	TGTGCCAGCAGCATAGCGGGAGGTAACTACGAGCAGTACTTC
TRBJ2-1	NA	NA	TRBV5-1	CASSLDRGAYNEQFF	TGCGCCAGCAGCTTGGATCGGGGAGCCTACAATGAGCAGTTCTTC
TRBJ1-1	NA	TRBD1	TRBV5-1	CASSSLTGLAFF	TGCGCCAGCAGCTCCTTGACAGGGCTGGCTTTCTTT
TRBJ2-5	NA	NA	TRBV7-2	CASSAGGPPQETQYF	TGTGCCAGCAGCGCCGGAGGCCCTCCCCAAGAGACCCAGTACTTC
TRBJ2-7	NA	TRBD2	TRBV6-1	CASTMTSDSYEQYF	TGTGCCAGCACCATGACTAGCGACTCCTACGAGCAGTACTTC
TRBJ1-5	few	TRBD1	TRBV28	CASRNPGQGAAVRPQHF	TGTGCCAGCAGAAATCCGGGACAGGGGGCCGCGGTGAGGCCCCAGCATTTT
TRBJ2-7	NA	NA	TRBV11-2	CASSPLPTGYEQYF	TGTGCCAGCAGCCCCCTCCCTACGGGCTACGAGCAGTACTTC
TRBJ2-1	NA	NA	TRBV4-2	CASSHSDSTQGQFF	TGTGCCAGCAGCCATTCGGATTCCACTCAGGGGCAGTTCTTC
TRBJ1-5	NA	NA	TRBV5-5	CASSFSAGGRNQPQHF	TGTGCCAGCAGCTTCTCTGCGGGGGGCAGGAATCAGCCCCAGCATTTT
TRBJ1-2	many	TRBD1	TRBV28	CASSRGQPYGYTF	TGTGCCAGCAGCCGGGGACAGCCATATGGCTACACCTTC
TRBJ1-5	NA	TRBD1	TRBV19	CASSAGQGAAQPQHF	TGTGCCAGTAGTGCGGGACAGGGGGCCGCTCAGCCCCAGCATTTT
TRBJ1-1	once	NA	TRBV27	CASSPVQGITEAFF	TGTGCCAGCAGTCCCGTACAGGGAATCACTGAAGCTTTCTTT
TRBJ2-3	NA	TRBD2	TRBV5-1	CASSLASLTRGSYFGTDTQYF	TGCGCCAGCAGCTTGGCGAGCCTTACCCGCGGGAGCTATTTTGGCACAGATACGCAGTATTTT
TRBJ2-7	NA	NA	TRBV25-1	CASSGPTGLGGYEQYF	TGTGCCAGCAGTGGACCGACAGGGCTTGGAGGGTACGAGCAGTACTTC
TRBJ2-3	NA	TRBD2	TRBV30	CAWRDWREAGDTQYF	TGTGCCTGGAGGGACTGGCGGGAGGCAGGAGATACGCAGTATTTT
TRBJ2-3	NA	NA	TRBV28	CASNPGGRTDTQYF	TGTGCCAGCAACCCAGGGGGGAGGACAGATACGCAGTATTTT
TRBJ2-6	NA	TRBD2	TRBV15	CATSGGETSGANVLTF	TGTGCCACCAGCGGGGGGGAGACCTCTGGGGCCAACGTCCTGACTTTC
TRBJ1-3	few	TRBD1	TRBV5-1	CASSAPGTGSGNTIYF	TGCGCCAGCAGCGCCCCCGGGACAGGGTCTGGAAACACCATATATTTT
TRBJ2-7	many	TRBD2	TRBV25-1	CASSDLHPSGSSYEQYF	TGTGCCAGCAGTGACTTACACCCTAGCGGGAGCTCCTACGAGCAGTACTTC
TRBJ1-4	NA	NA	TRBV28	CASSLWGSATNEKLFF	TGTGCCAGCAGTTTATGGGGGTCTGCAACTAATGAAAAACTGTTTTTT
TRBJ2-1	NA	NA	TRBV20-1	CSARNEGEQFF	TGCAGTGCTAGAAACGAGGGTGAGCAGTTCTTC
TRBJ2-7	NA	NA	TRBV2	CASSGQVASYEQYF	TGTGCCAGCAGTGGACAGGTTGCGTCCTACGAGCAGTACTTC
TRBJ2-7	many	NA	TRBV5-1	CASSLATGAGYEQYF	TGCGCCAGCAGCTTGGCCACCGGGGCAGGCTACGAGCAGTACTTC
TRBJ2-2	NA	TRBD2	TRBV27	CASFPTGWGRSGRRPGELFF	TGTGCCAGCTTCCCGACGGGCTGGGGGCGGAGCGGGAGGCGACCCGGGGAGCTGTTTTTT
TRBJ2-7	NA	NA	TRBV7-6	CASSLAGHEQYF	TGTGCCAGCAGCTTAGCAGGCCACGAGCAGTACTTC
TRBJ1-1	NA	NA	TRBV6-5	CASSYSKGGVDTEAFF	TGTGCCAGCAGTTACTCCAAGGGGGGGGTGGACACTGAAGCTTTCTTT
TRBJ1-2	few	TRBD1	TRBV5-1	CASSFYPGQGENGYTF	TGCGCCAGCAGCTTCTATCCTGGACAGGGTGAAAATGGCTACACCTTC
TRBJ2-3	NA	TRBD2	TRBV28	CASCGRATDTQYF	TGTGCCAGCTGCGGGAGGGCCACAGATACGCAGTATTTT
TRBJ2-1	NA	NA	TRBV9	CASSVVSGAAYNEQFF	TGTGCCAGCAGCGTAGTGTCGGGAGCGGCCTACAATGAGCAGTTCTTC
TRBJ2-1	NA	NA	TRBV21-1	CASSKALGTGGCNEQFF	TGTGCCAGCAGCAAAGCGCTAGGTACAGGGGGCTGCAATGAGCAGTTCTTC
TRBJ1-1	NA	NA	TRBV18	CASSPAGMRTEAFF	TGTGCCAGCTCACCAGCAGGGATGCGCACTGAAGCTTTCTTT
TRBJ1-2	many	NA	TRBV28	CASSLTPGTYGYTF	TGTGCCAGCAGTCTGACCCCGGGAACGTATGGCTACACCTTC
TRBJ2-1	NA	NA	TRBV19	CASKGWATGEDEQFF	TGTGCCTCTAAGGGGTGGGCGACTGGGGAAGATGAGCAGTTCTTC
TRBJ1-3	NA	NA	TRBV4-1	CASSPVGQRNTIYF	TGCGCCAGCAGCCCCGTCGGGCAGAGAAACACCATATATTTT
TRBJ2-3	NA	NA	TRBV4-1	CASSQRTRNSDTQYF	TGCGCCAGCAGCCAACGAACTAGAAATTCAGATACGCAGTATTTT
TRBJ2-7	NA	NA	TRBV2	CASSEWDYEQYF	TGTGCCAGCAGTGAATGGGACTACGAGCAGTACTTC
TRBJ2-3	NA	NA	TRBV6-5	CASKGAADTQYF	TGTGCCAGCAAAGGGGCCGCAGATACGCAGTATTTT
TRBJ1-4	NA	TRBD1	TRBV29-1	CSVLIAGTASGLFF	TGCAGCGTGCTAATAGCCGGGACAGCTTCAGGACTGTTTTTT
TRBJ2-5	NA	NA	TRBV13	CASSLKGSEGGETQYF	TGTGCCAGCAGCTTAAAGGGTTCCGAGGGGGGAGAGACCCAGTACTTC
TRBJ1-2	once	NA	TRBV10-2	CASSESGSGGYTF	TGCGCCAGCAGTGAGTCAGGATCTGGCGGCTACACCTTC
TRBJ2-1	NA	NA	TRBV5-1	CASSYHGTLANNEQFF	TGCGCCAGCAGCTACCACGGGACACTTGCAAACAATGAGCAGTTCTTC
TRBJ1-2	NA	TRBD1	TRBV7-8	CASTLGTGLVGYTF	TGTGCCAGCACCCTCGGGACAGGGTTGGTCGGCTACACCTTC
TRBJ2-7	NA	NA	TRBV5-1	CASSGEVEQYF	TGCGCCAGCAGCGGGGAGGTAGAGCAGTACTTC
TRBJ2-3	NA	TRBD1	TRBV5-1	CASSSRGQGRDTQYF	TGCGCCAGCAGCAGCCGGGGACAGGGGCGGGATACGCAGTATTTT
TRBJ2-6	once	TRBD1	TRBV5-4	CASSLWTGSVLTF	TGTGCCAGCAGCTTGTGGACAGGCAGCGTCCTGACTTTC